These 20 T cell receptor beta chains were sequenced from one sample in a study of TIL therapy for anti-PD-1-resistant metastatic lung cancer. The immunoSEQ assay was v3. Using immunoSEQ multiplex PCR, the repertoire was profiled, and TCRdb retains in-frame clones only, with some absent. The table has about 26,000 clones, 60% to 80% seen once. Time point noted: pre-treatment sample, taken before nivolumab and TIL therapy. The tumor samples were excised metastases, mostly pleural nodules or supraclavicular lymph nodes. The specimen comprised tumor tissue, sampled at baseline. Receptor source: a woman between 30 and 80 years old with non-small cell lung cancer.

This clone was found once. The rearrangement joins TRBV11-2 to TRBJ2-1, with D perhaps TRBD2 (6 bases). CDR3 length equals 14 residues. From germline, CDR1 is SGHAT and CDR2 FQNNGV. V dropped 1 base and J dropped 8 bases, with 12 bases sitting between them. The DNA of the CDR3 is TGTGCCAGCAGCTTAGTTGGAGGGGCCGATGAGCAGTTCTTC. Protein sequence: CASSLVGGADEQFF.

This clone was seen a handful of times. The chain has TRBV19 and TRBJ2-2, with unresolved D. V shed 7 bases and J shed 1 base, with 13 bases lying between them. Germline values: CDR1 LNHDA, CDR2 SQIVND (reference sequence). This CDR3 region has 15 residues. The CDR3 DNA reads TGTGCCAGTACCCCGAGGCACATGAACACCGGGGAGCTGTTTTTT. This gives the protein CASTPRHMNTGELFF.

The CDR3 region is CASSPDLYNEQFF. As DNA, the CDR3 is TGTGCCAGCAGTCCGGACTTATACAATGAGCAGTTCTTC. The chain links TRBV5-4 to TRBJ2-1, with D possibly matching TRBD2 (5 bases). The germline CDR1 and CDR2 sequences are SGHNT and YYREEE (reference sequence). V gave up 5 bases and J gave up 4 bases, with 10 bases separating them. This CDR3 is built from 13 residues.

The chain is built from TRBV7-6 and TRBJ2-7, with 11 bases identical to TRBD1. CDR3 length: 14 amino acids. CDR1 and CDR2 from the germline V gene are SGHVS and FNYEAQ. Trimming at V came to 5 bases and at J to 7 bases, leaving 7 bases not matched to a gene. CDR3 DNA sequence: TGTGCCAGCAGCACCGGGACAGGGGGTCGGGAGCAGTACTTC. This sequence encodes CASSTGTGGREQYF.

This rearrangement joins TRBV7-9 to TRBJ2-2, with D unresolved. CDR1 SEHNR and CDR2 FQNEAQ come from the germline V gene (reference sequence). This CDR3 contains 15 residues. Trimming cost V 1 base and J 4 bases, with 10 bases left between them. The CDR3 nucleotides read TGTGCCAGCAGCTTAGTGACGCGACCCACCGGGGAGCTGTTTTTT. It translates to CASSLVTRPTGELFF.

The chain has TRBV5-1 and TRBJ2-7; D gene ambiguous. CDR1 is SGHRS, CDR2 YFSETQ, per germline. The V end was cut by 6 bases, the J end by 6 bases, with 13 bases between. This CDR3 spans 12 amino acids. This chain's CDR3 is CASIGPGAEQYF. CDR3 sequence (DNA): TGCGCCAGCATAGGGCCGGGCGCCGAGCAGTACTTC.

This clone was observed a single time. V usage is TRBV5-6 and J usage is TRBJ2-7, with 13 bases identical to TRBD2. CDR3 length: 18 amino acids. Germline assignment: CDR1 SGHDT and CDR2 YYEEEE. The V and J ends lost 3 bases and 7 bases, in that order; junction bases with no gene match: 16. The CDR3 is CASSSPFTSGRALGEQYF. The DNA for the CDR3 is TGTGCCAGCAGCTCTCCTTTCACTAGCGGGAGGGCCTTAGGAGAGCAGTACTTC. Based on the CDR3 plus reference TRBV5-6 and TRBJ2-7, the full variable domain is DAGVTQSPTHLIKTRGQQVTLRCSPKSGHDTVSWYQQALGQGPQFIFQYYEEEERQRGNFPDRFSGHQFPNYSSELNVNALLLGDSALYLCASSSPFTSGRALGEQYFGPGTRLTVT.

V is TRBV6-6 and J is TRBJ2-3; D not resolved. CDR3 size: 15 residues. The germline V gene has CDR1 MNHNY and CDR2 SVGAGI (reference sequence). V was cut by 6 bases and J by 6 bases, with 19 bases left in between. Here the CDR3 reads CASSYDSIKRDTQYF. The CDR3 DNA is TGTGCCAGCAGCTACGACTCGATAAAGAGGGATACGCAGTATTTT.

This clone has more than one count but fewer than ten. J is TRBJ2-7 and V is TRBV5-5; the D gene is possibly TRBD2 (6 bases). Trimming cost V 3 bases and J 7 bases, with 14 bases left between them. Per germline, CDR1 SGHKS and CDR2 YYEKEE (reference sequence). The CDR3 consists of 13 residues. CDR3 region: CASSSGLTTEQYF. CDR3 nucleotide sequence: TGTGCCAGCAGCTCGGGACTTACAACGGAGCAGTACTTC. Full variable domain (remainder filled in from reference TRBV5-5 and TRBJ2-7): DAGVTQSPTHLIKTRGQQVTLRCSPISGHKSVSWYQQVLGQGPQFIFQYYEKEERGRGNFPDRFSARQFPNYSSELNVNALLLGDSALYLCASSSGLTTEQYFGPGTRLTVT.

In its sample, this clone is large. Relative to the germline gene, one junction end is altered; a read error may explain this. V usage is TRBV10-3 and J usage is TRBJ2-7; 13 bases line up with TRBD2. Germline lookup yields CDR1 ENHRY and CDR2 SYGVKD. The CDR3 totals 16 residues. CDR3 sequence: CAISEAPGLAGILGSF. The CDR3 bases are TGTGCCATCAGTGAGGCTCCGGGACTAGCGGGAATCCTTGGGTCTTTC.

In DNA form, the CDR3 reads TGCAGCGCTAGGAGGGTAAACAATGAGCAGTTCTTC. Its translation: CSARRVNNEQFF. The chain couples TRBV29-1 to TRBJ2-1; D is possibly TRBD2 (6 bases). V was cut by 7 bases and J by 5 bases, with 12 bases left in between. CDR1 SQVTM and CDR2 ANQGSEA come from the germline V gene. The CDR3 extends over 12 amino acids.

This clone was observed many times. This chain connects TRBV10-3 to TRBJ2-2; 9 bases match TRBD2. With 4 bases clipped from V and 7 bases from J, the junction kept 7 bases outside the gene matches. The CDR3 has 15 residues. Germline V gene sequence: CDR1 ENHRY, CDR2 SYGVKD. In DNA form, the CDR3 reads TGTGCCATCAGTGTTTTAGCGGGAGAGGACGGGGAGCTGTTTTTT. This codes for CAISVLAGEDGELFF.

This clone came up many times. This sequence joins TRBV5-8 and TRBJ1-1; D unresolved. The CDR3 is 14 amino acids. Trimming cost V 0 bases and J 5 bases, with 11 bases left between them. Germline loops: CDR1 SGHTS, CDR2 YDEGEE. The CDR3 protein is CASSLGHLGTEAFF. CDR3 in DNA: TGTGCCAGCAGCTTGGGGCACCTAGGGACTGAAGCTTTCTTT.

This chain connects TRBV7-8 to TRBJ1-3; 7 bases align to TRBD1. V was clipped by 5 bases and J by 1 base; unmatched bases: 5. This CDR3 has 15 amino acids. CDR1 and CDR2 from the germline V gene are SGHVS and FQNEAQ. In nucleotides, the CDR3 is TGTGCCAGCAGCGAACAGGGGAGGTCTGGAAACACCATATATTTT. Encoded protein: CASSEQGRSGNTIYF.

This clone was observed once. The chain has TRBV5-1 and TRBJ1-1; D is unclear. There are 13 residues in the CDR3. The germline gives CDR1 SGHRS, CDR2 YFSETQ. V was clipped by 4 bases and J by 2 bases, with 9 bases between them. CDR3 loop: CASSPGPNTEAFF. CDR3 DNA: TGCGCCAGCAGCCCCGGACCCAACACTGAAGCTTTCTTT.

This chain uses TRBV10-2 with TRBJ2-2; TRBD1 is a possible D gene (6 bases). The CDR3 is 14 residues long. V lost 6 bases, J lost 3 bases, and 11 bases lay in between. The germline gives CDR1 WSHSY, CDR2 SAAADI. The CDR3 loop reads CASSQDSYTGELFF. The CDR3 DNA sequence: TGCGCCAGCAGCCAGGACAGCTACACCGGGGAGCTGTTTTTT.

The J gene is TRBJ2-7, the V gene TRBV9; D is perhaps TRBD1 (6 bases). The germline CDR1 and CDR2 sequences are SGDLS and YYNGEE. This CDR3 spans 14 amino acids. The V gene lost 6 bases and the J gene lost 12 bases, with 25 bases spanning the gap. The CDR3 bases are TGTGCCAGCATAGACCAATCGGGACAAAGGTTGGGGTACTTC. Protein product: CASIDQSGQRLGYF. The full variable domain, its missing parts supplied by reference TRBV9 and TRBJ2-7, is DSGVTQTPKHLITATGQRVTLRCSPRSGDLSVYWYQQSLDQGLQFLIQYYNGEERAKGNILERFSAQQFPDLHSELNLSSLELGDSALYFCASIDQSGQRLGYFGPGTRLTVT.

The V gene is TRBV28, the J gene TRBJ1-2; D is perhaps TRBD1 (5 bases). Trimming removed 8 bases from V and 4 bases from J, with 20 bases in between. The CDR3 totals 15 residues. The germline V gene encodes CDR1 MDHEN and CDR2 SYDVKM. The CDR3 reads CASVGGTVLIYGYTF. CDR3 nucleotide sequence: TGTGCCAGCGTCGGGGGGACGGTCCTGATCTATGGCTACACCTTC.

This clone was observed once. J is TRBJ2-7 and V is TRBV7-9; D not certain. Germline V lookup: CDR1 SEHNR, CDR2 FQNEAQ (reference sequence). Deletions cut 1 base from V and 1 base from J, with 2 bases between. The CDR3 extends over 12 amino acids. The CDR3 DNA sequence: TGTGCCAGCAGCTTAGGATCCTACGAGCAGTACTTC. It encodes CASSLGSYEQYF.

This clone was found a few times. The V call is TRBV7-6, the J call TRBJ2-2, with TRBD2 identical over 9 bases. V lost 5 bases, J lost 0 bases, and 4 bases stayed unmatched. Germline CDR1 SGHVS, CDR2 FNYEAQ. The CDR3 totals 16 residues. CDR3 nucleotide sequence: TGTGCCAGCAGCGGGCCTAGCGGGACGAACACCGGGGAGCTGTTTTTT. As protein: CASSGPSGTNTGELFF.